This T cell receptor beta chain was identified during a study of radiation and T cells in renal cell carcinoma. Trimming removed 0 bases at V and 7 bases at J, with 15 bases between. Per germline, CDR1 MNHNS and CDR2 SASEGT. The length of the CDR3 is 15 residues. Time point denoted: blood 2 weeks post-SBRT. The treatment: 15 Gy SBRT to primary tumor, nephrectomy 4 weeks later. Blood was sampled at baseline, 2 weeks and 4 weeks after SBRT. The patient's renal cell carcinoma had clear cell pathology. Method: immunoSEQ multiplex PCR; TCRdb's copy keeps in-frame clones and lacks some. Here the sample spans roughly 130,000 clones, around nine tenths being singletons.

The sequences come from blood, collected from a patient whose treatment included radiotherapy and nephrectomy. The receptor's source is a woman aged 70-85 years with renal cell carcinoma. This chain uses TRBV6-1 with TRBJ1-2; D is perhaps TRBD1 (5 bases). CDR3 protein: CASSEAGRALSGYTF. The CDR3 DNA reads as TGTGCCAGCAGTGAAGCCGGCAGGGCCCTAAGTGGCTACACCTTC.